Below, one T cell receptor beta chain is given with its context. The sample is drawn from a study of blood T cell repertoires in COVID-19. Whole-study context: Sources were T cells, B-cell-depleted T cells, or PBMCs; the material itself was cDNA or gDNA.

Authors' processing steps: Amplifying reference gene primers gave estimates of nucleated cell counts. Using immunoSEQ multiplex PCR, the repertoire was profiled, and TCRdb retains in-frame clones only, with some absent. V and J calls and clone size follow that table, whereas D and trimming were derived from the DNA. The repertoire holds some 31,000 clones, with around 86% as singletons. The CDR3 length is 14 residues. Germline V gene data show CDR1 as GTSNPN and CDR2 as SVGIG (reference sequence). V was clipped by 0 bases and J by 5 bases; unmatched bases: 5. The sample comprised peripheral blood. This chain uses TRBV30 with TRBJ1-2, with TRBD1 matching over 8 bases. The TCR originated in a woman aged 60-70 years with active COVID-19. CDR3 nucleotide sequence: TGTGCCTGGAGTGTAGGGGGGACAGGATATGGCTACACCTTC. It is translated as CAWSVGGTGYGYTF.